One and the same sample provided the 7 T cell receptor beta chains below, sequenced in a study of blood T cells in healthy people across ages. Primers used in a second PCR of roughly 6 to 12 cycles were a sample-barcoded 5' primer and a J-beta primer mix. From the 5' RACE reads, TCRdb called clonotypes with MiXCR, one entry per CDR3 protein. The data show hundreds of thousands of distinct CDR3 sequences, approximately 22% seen once. The sample consisted of blood. The receptors stem from a man between 65 and 79 years old in good health.

This clonotype appeared a few times. The chain has TRBV12-3 or TRBV12-4 and TRBJ2-1; 7 positions match TRBD2. Trimming removed 0 bases from V and 14 bases from J; junction bases left unmatched: 4. The CDR3 extends over 12 amino acids. CDR3 loop: CASSLAGGAEFF. The DNA for the CDR3 is TGTGCCAGCAGTTTAGCGGGAGGGGCTGAGTTCTTC.

This clonotype was detected only once. The CDR3 reads CASSWGWTSEYQETQYF. The CDR3 region has the DNA TGTGCCAGCAGCTGGGGATGGACTAGCGAGTACCAAGAGACCCAGTACTTC. The rearrangement uses TRBV7-2 and TRBJ2-5, with 9 bases lining up with TRBD2. Per the germline V gene, CDR1 is SGHTA and CDR2 is FQGNSA. V trimming: 4 bases; J trimming: 0 bases; junction bases outside the gene matches: 9. This CDR3 has 17 residues.

Written as DNA, the CDR3 is TGTGCCAGCAGCGTAGAGGTTGATTTGGGTGAGCAGTTCTTC. Translated, it gives CASSVEVDLGEQFF. This chain uses TRBV9 with TRBJ2-1; D unclear. The CDR3 runs 14 residues. From germline, CDR1 is SGDLS and CDR2 YYNGEE. Trimming took 0 bases from V and 9 from J, leaving 13 bases between them.

This clonotype has more than one count but fewer than ten. The chain carries TRBV30 and TRBJ1-1; 8 bases agree with TRBD1. Germline V gene lookup returns CDR1 GTSNPN and CDR2 SVGIG (reference sequence). The V gene end was trimmed by 2 bases and the J gene end by 0 bases; junction bases not matched to a gene: 5. The length of the CDR3 is 15 residues. Here the CDR3 reads CAWSTGGSLNTEAFF. CDR3 nucleotide sequence: TGTGCCTGGAGTACAGGGGGGTCCCTGAACACTGAAGCTTTCTTT.

V usage is TRBV29-1 and J usage is TRBJ2-1, with a weak D call TRBD1 (5 bases). The J call may not be correct, given that the DNA end is closer to TRBJ2-7. The germline CDR1 and CDR2 sequences are SQVTM and ANQGSEA. This CDR3 has 13 amino acids. This CDR3 reads CSGRAQSKGEQYF. The CDR3 nucleotides are TGCAGCGGGAGAGCCCAGAGCAAGGGGGAGCAGTACTTC.

The chain uses TRBV6-6 and TRBJ2-5; no firm D call. The end of the DNA is better explained by TRBJ2-1, so the J call may be wrong. Germline assignment: CDR1 MNHNY and CDR2 SVGAGI (reference sequence). This CDR3 region has 11 residues. The CDR3 region has the DNA TGTGCCAGCAGTACCACTCATGAGCAGTTCTTC. It translates to CASSTTHEQFF.

The CDR3 protein is CATTRDFQETQYF. The DNA of the CDR3 is TGTGCCACCACCAGGGACTTCCAAGAGACCCAGTACTTC. The V call is TRBV15, the J call TRBJ2-5; D possibly corresponds to TRBD2 (6 bases). There are 13 residues in the CDR3. V was trimmed by 7 bases and J by 1 base, leaving 10 bases between them. Germline V gene data show CDR1 as LNHNV and CDR2 as YYDKDF (reference sequence).